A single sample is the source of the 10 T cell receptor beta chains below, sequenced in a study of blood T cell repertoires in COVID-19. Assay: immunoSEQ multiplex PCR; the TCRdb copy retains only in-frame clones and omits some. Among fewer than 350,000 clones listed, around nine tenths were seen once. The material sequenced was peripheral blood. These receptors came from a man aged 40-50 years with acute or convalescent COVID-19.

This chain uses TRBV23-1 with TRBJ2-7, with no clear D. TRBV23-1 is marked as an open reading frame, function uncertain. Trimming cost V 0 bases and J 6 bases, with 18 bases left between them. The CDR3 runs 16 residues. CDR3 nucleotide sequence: TGCGCCAGCAGTCAATCTTCGCCCGCGGCCTGGATCGAGCAGTACTTC. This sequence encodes CASSQSSPAAWIEQYF.

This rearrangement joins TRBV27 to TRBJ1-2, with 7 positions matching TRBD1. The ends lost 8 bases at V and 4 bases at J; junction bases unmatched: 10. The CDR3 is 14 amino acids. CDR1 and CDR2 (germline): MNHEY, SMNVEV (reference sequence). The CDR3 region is CASGTWDSLYGYTF. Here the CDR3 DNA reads TGTGCCAGCGGTACCTGGGACAGCCTCTATGGCTACACCTTC.

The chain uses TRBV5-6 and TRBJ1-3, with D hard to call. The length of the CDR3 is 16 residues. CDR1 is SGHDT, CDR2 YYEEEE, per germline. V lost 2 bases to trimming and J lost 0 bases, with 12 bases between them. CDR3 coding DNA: TGTGCCAGCAGCTTTGGCCTCAGTGGCTCTGGAAACACCATATATTTT. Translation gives CASSFGLSGSGNTIYF.

CDR3 sequence reads: CASSEAPGQGKPQHF. In nucleotides, the CDR3 is TGTGCCAGCAGTGAAGCGCCAGGACAGGGTAAGCCCCAGCATTTT. This rearrangement joins TRBV6-1 to TRBJ1-5, with 8 bases that match TRBD1. This CDR3 contains 15 residues. V was pared by 0 bases and J by 8 bases, with 6 bases of the junction left unmatched. Germline CDR1 MNHNS, CDR2 SASEGT.

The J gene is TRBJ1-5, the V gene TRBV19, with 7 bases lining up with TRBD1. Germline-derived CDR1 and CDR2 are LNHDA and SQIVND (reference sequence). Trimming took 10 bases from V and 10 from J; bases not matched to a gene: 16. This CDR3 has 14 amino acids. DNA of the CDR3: TGTGCCACCAACGGGGGACAGTACTATCCCCCCCAGCATTTT. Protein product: CATNGGQYYPPQHF. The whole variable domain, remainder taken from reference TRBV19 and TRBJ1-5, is DGGITQSPKYLFRKEGQNVTLSCEQNLNHDAMYWYRQDPGQGLRLIYYSQIVNDFQKGDIAEGYSVSREKKESFPLTVTSAQKNPTAFYLCATNGGQYYPPQHFGDGTRLSIL.

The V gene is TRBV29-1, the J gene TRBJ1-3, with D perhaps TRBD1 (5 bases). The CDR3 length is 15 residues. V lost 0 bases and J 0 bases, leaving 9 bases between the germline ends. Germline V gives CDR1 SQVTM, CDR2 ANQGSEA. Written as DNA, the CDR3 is TGCAGCGTTGAAGATGGGGGGGTCTCTGGAAACACCATATATTTT. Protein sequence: CSVEDGGVSGNTIYF.

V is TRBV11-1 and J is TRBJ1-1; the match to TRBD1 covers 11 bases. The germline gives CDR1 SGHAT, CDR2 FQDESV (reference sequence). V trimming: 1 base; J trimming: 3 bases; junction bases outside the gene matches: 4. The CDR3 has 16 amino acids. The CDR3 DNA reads TGTGCCAGCAGCTTAGGGACAGGGGGCGCGGACACTGAAGCTTTCTTT. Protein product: CASSLGTGGADTEAFF.

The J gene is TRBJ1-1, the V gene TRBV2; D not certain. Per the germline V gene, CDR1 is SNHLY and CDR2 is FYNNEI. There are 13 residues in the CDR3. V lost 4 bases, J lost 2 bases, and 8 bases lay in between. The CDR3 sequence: CASSVRFNTEAFF. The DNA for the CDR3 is TGTGCCAGCAGTGTACGGTTTAACACTGAAGCTTTCTTT.

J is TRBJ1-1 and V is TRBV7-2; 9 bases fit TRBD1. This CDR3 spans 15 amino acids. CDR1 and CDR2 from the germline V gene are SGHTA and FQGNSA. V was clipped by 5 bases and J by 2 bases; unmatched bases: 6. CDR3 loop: CASSPITGGNTEAFF. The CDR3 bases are TGTGCCAGCAGCCCCATTACAGGGGGCAACACTGAAGCTTTCTTT. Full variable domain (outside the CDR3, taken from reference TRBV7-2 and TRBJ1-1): GAGVSQSPSNKVTEKGKDVELRCDPISGHTALYWYRQSLGQGLEFLIYFQGNSAPDKSGLPSDRFSAERTGGSVSTLTIQRTQQEDSAVYLCASSPITGGNTEAFFGQGTRLTVV.

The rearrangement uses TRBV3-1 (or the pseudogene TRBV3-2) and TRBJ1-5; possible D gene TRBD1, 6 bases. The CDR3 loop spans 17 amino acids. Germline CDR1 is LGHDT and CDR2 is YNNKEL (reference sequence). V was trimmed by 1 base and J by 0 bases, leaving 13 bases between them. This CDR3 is CASSQGSGQNSNQPQHF. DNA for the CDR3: TGTGCCAGCAGCCAAGGTTCTGGACAGAATAGCAATCAGCCCCAGCATTTT.